A selection of T cell receptor beta chains follows, all from one sample in a study of beta chain features in type 1 diabetes. Repertoires were generated with immunoSEQ multiplex PCR, while TCRdb's copy carries only in-frame clones and drops some. The sample carries about 660,000 clones, 11% to 15% recorded once. The source material was naive CD4+ T cells from blood. All receptors derive from a man between 18 and 29 years old with type 1 diabetes. Each CDR3 is given with its conserved first and last residue. The D gene is left open where the match is weak. Clone size, where shown, is once, few, many, or a class for clones that have expanded.

J gene: TRBJ2-5; V gene: TRBV7-9; D gene: TRBD2; clone size: .; CDR3 protein: CASSRGRALETQYF; CDR3 DNA: TGTGCCAGCAGTCGCGGGAGGGCCTTGGAGACCCAGTACTTC
J gene: TRBJ2-7; V gene: TRBV27; D gene: TRBD2; clone size: .; CDR3 protein: CASSPRRLAGGYEQYF; CDR3 DNA: TGTGCCAGCAGTCCGCGCCGACTAGCGGGAGGGTACGAGCAGTACTTC
J gene: TRBJ1-2; V gene: TRBV5-6; D gene: TRBD1; clone size: few; CDR3 protein: CASSSGQHYGYTF; CDR3 DNA: TGTGCCAGCAGCTCGGGACAGCACTATGGCTACACCTTC
J gene: TRBJ1-5; V gene: TRBV7-2; D gene: TRBD1; clone size: .; CDR3 protein: CASSSTGQSNQPQHF; CDR3 DNA: TGTGCCAGCAGCTCGACAGGGCAGAGCAATCAGCCCCAGCATTTT
J gene: TRBJ2-5; V gene: TRBV14; D gene: TRBD1; clone size: .; CDR3 protein: CASSLTGAAYLYEQYF; CDR3 DNA: TGTGCCAGCAGCCTCACAGGGGCAGCATATCTATATGAGCAGTACTTC
J gene: TRBJ2-7; V gene: TRBV6-5; D gene: .; clone size: few; CDR3 protein: CASRTTNSYEQYF; CDR3 DNA: TGTGCCAGCAGGACCACAAACTCCTACGAGCAGTACTTC
J gene: TRBJ2-7; V gene: TRBV9; D gene: .; clone size: few; CDR3 protein: CASSVATGTPYEQYF; CDR3 DNA: TGTGCCAGCAGCGTAGCTACAGGGACTCCCTACGAGCAGTACTTC
J gene: TRBJ2-1; V gene: TRBV19; D gene: TRBD2; clone size: .; CDR3 protein: CASSNGGGGFNEQFF; CDR3 DNA: TGTGCCAGTAGTAATGGCGGGGGGGGATTCAATGAGCAGTTCTTC
J gene: TRBJ1-1; V gene: TRBV29-1; D gene: .; clone size: .; CDR3 protein: CSVGFIGDSEAFF; CDR3 DNA: TGCAGCGTTGGTTTTATAGGGGACTCTGAAGCTTTCTTT
J gene: TRBJ1-1; V gene: TRBV11-2; D gene: .; clone size: .; CDR3 protein: CASSSQGNTEAFF; CDR3 DNA: TGTGCCAGCAGCTCCCAGGGGAACACTGAAGCTTTCTTT
J gene: TRBJ2-3; V gene: TRBV27; D gene: .; clone size: few; CDR3 protein: CASRRTPDGIFTASTDTQYF; CDR3 DNA: TGTGCCAGCAGGAGGACACCCGACGGGATATTCACTGCTAGCACAGATACGCAGTATTTT
J gene: TRBJ2-7; V gene: TRBV5-6; D gene: .; clone size: .; CDR3 protein: CASSLLQVYEQYF; CDR3 DNA: TGTGCCAGCAGCTTGCTACAGGTTTACGAGCAGTACTTC
J gene: TRBJ2-7; V gene: TRBV10-3; D gene: TRBD1; clone size: few; CDR3 protein: CAISEDGQVSYEQYF; CDR3 DNA: TGTGCCATCAGTGAGGATGGACAGGTGTCCTACGAGCAGTACTTC
J gene: TRBJ2-7; V gene: TRBV30; D gene: TRBD1; clone size: few; CDR3 protein: CAWSPPGGSPYEQYF; CDR3 DNA: TGTGCCTGGAGTCCGCCAGGGGGTTCCCCCTACGAGCAGTACTTC
J gene: TRBJ2-5; V gene: TRBV7-2; D gene: TRBD1; clone size: few; CDR3 protein: CASSLAQGARSQETQYF; CDR3 DNA: TGTGCCAGCAGCTTAGCGCAGGGGGCGCGGTCCCAAGAGACCCAGTACTTC
J gene: TRBJ1-1; V gene: TRBV7-9; D gene: .; clone size: few; CDR3 protein: CASSLQGSTEAFF; CDR3 DNA: TGTGCCAGCAGCTTACAGGGTAGCACTGAAGCTTTCTTT
J gene: TRBJ2-5; V gene: TRBV6-1; D gene: .; clone size: .; CDR3 protein: CASSEGRAPETQYF; CDR3 DNA: TGTGCCAGCAGTGAAGGCAGGGCCCCAGAGACCCAGTACTTC
J gene: TRBJ2-4; V gene: TRBV18; D gene: TRBD1; clone size: .; CDR3 protein: CASAIGTGENIQYF; CDR3 DNA: TGTGCCAGCGCTATCGGGACAGGGGAAAACATTCAGTACTTC
J gene: TRBJ1-2; V gene: TRBV7-2; D gene: TRBD1; clone size: .; CDR3 protein: CASSRGQGYFSDGYTF; CDR3 DNA: TGTGCCAGCAGCCGGGGACAGGGATACTTCTCGGATGGCTACACCTTC
J gene: TRBJ1-2; V gene: TRBV27; D gene: .; clone size: .; CDR3 protein: CASSSGDRNYGYTF; CDR3 DNA: TGTGCCAGCAGTTCGGGAGACAGAAACTATGGCTACACCTTC
J gene: TRBJ2-1; V gene: TRBV5-1; D gene: TRBD2; clone size: .; CDR3 protein: CASSPSGISYNEQFF; CDR3 DNA: TGCGCCAGCAGCCCTAGCGGGATCTCCTACAATGAGCAGTTCTTC
J gene: TRBJ2-3; V gene: TRBV7-2; D gene: TRBD1; clone size: few; CDR3 protein: CASSRDRVTDTQYF; CDR3 DNA: TGTGCCAGCAGCCGTGACAGGGTGACAGATACGCAGTATTTT
J gene: TRBJ2-5; V gene: TRBV7-9; D gene: TRBD1; clone size: few; CDR3 protein: CASSSTGVEGETQYF; CDR3 DNA: TGTGCCAGCAGCTCCACAGGGGTAGAGGGAGAGACCCAGTACTTC
J gene: TRBJ1-2; V gene: TRBV6-5; D gene: TRBD1; clone size: .; CDR3 protein: CASRGQGALLYGYTF; CDR3 DNA: TGTGCCAGCAGAGGCCAGGGGGCGCTTCTCTATGGCTACACCTTC
J gene: TRBJ2-1; V gene: TRBV14; D gene: .; clone size: .; CDR3 protein: CASSQLSYNEQFF; CDR3 DNA: TGTGCCAGCAGCCAGCTCTCCTACAATGAGCAGTTCTTC
J gene: TRBJ2-5; V gene: TRBV15; D gene: .; clone size: once; CDR3 protein: CATSNDLKPQYF; CDR3 DNA: TGTGCCACCAGCAATGACCTCAAGCCCCAGTACTTC
J gene: TRBJ1-4; V gene: TRBV14; D gene: TRBD1; clone size: few; CDR3 protein: CASSQGRGRGEEKLFF; CDR3 DNA: TGTGCCAGCAGCCAGGGCAGGGGGCGCGGGGAGGAAAAACTGTTTTTT
J gene: TRBJ1-5; V gene: TRBV7-9; D gene: .; clone size: few; CDR3 protein: CASSSTGSNQPQHF; CDR3 DNA: TGTGCCAGCAGCTCGACCGGTTCAAATCAGCCCCAGCATTTT
J gene: TRBJ2-5; V gene: TRBV18; D gene: .; clone size: few; CDR3 protein: CASSQRSQETQYF; CDR3 DNA: TGTGCCAGCTCACAGCGGTCTCAAGAGACCCAGTACTTC
J gene: TRBJ2-5; V gene: TRBV19; D gene: .; clone size: few; CDR3 protein: CASRMGAAALETQYF; CDR3 DNA: TGTGCCAGCCGAATGGGAGCGGCCGCTCTAGAGACCCAGTACTTC
J gene: TRBJ2-3; V gene: TRBV6-6; D gene: TRBD1; clone size: few; CDR3 protein: CASSLGQASTDTQYF; CDR3 DNA: TGTGCCAGCAGTCTGGGACAGGCAAGCACAGATACGCAGTATTTT
J gene: TRBJ2-2; V gene: TRBV6-1; D gene: TRBD2; clone size: few; CDR3 protein: CASSSGDANTGELFF; CDR3 DNA: TGTGCCAGCAGTAGCGGGGACGCGAACACCGGGGAGCTGTTTTTT
J gene: TRBJ1-2; V gene: TRBV19; D gene: .; clone size: once; CDR3 protein: CASSIGGDYGYTF; CDR3 DNA: TGTGCCAGTAGTATTGGAGGGGACTATGGCTACACCTTC
J gene: TRBJ1-5; V gene: TRBV19; D gene: .; clone size: few; CDR3 protein: CASSRGARQPQHF; CDR3 DNA: TGTGCCAGTAGTAGAGGGGCCCGTCAGCCCCAGCATTTT
J gene: TRBJ1-5; V gene: TRBV6-6; D gene: .; clone size: .; CDR3 protein: CASSNLGPRGNQPQHF; CDR3 DNA: TGTGCCAGCAGTAACCTAGGGCCCCGCGGCAATCAGCCCCAGCATTTT
J gene: TRBJ2-5; V gene: TRBV29-1; D gene: .; clone size: few; CDR3 protein: CSVVKGRETQYF; CDR3 DNA: TGCAGCGTTGTAAAGGGGCGGGAGACCCAGTACTTC
J gene: TRBJ2-7; V gene: TRBV5-1; D gene: .; clone size: few; CDR3 protein: CASSSGTEWSYEQYF; CDR3 DNA: TGCGCCAGCAGCTCGGGGACGGAGTGGTCCTACGAGCAGTACTTC
J gene: TRBJ2-3; V gene: TRBV7-8; D gene: .; clone size: .; CDR3 protein: CASSPHRDPVGDTQYF; CDR3 DNA: TGTGCCAGCAGCCCCCACCGGGACCCGGTAGGAGATACGCAGTATTTT
J gene: TRBJ2-7; V gene: TRBV7-8; D gene: .; clone size: .; CDR3 protein: CASSLVSQGAYEQYF; CDR3 DNA: TGTGCCAGCAGCTTGGTCTCTCAGGGTGCCTACGAGCAGTACTTC
J gene: TRBJ2-7; V gene: TRBV11-3; D gene: .; clone size: few; CDR3 protein: CASSLEAQGSGEQYF; CDR3 DNA: TGTGCCAGCAGCTTAGAGGCTCAGGGATCGGGCGAGCAGTACTTC